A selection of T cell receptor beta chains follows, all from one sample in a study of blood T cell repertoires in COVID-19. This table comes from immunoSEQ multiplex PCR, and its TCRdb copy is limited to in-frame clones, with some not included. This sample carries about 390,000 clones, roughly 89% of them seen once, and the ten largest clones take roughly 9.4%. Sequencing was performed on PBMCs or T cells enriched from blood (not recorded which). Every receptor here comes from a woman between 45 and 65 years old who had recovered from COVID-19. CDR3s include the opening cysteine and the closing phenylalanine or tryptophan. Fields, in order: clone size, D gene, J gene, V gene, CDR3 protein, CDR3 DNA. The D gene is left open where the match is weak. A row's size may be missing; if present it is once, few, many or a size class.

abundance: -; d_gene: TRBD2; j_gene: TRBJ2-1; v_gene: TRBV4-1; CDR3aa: CASSQGYSGGARNEQFF; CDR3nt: TGCGCCAGCAGCCAAGGGTATAGCGGGGGGGCAAGGAATGAGCAGTTCTTC
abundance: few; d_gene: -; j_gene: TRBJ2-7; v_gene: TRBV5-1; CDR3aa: CASSQGYSYEQYF; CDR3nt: TGCGCCAGCAGCCAGGGATACTCCTACGAGCAGTACTTC
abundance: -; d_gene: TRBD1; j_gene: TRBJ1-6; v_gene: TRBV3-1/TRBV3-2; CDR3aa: CASSDRDRDSPLHF; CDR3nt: TGTGCCAGCAGCGACCGGGACAGGGATTCACCCCTCCACTTT
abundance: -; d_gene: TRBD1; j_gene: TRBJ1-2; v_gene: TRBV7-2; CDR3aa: CASRLFRDSNYGYTF; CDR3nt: TGTGCCAGCAGGCTGTTCCGGGACAGTAACTATGGCTACACCTTC
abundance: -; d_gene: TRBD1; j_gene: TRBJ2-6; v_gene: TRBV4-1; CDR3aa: CASSHPRTGADSGANVLTF; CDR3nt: TGCGCCAGCAGCCACCCTAGGACAGGGGCGGACTCTGGGGCCAACGTCCTGACTTTC
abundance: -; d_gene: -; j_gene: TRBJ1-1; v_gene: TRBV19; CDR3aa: CASRKRLNTEAFF; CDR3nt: TGTGCCAGTAGGAAGAGGTTGAACACTGAAGCTTTCTTT
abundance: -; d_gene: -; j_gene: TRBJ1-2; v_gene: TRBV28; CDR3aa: CASSLTKTANYGYTF; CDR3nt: TGTGCCAGCAGCCTAACTAAGACAGCGAACTATGGCTACACCTTC
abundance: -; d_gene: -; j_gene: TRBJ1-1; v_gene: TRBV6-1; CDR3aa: CASSEEFGFTEAFF; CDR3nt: TGTGCCAGCAGTGAAGAGTTCGGGTTCACTGAAGCTTTCTTT
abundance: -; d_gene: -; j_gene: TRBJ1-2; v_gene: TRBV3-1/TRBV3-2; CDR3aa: CASSQDWSTPNYGYTF; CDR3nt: TGTGCCAGCAGCCAAGATTGGTCAACACCTAACTATGGCTACACCTTC
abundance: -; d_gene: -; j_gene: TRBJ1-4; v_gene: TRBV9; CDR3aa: CASSVQHYRDEKLFF; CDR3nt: TGTGCCAGCAGCGTACAACACTACCGGGATGAAAAACTGTTTTTT
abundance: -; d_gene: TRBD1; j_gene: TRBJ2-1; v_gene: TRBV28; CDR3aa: CASSLWGTAYNEQFF; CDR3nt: TGTGCCAGCAGTTTATGGGGGACAGCTTACAATGAGCAGTTCTTC
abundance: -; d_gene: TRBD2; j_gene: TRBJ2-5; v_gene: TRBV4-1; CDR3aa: CASSQVRAGGEETQYF; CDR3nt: TGCGCCAGCAGCCAAGTTCGAGCGGGGGGGGAAGAGACCCAGTACTTC
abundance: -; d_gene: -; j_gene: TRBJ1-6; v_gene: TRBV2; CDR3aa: CASALEISPLHF; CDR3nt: TGTGCCAGCGCCTTGGAGATATCACCCCTCCACTTT
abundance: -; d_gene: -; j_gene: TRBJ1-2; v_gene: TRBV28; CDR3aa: CASSFRGVGTYGYTF; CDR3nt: TGTGCCAGCAGTTTCAGGGGAGTAGGTACCTATGGCTACACCTTC
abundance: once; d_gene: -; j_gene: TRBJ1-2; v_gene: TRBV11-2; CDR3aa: CASSLQDNYGYTF; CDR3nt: TGTGCCAGCAGCTTACAGGATAACTATGGCTACACCTTC
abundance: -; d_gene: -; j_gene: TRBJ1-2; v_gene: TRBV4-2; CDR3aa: CASSQDVRRVTNYGYTF; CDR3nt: TGTGCCAGCAGCCAAGATGTCCGGAGGGTAACTAACTATGGCTACACCTTC
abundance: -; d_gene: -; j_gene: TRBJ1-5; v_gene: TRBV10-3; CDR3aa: CATLDSVNQPQHF; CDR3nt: TGTGCCACCTTGGACAGCGTCAATCAGCCCCAGCATTTT
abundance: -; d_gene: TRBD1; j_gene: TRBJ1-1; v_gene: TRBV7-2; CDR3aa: CASSSRDGTAVYTEAFF; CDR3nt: TGTGCCAGCAGCTCCCGGGACGGGACAGCAGTTTACACTGAAGCTTTCTTT
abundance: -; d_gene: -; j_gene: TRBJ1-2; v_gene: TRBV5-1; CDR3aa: CASSLLAAGGYGYTF; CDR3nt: TGCGCCAGCAGCTTGTTGGCAGCGGGGGGCTATGGCTACACCTTC
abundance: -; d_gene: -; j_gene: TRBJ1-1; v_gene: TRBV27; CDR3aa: CASTVFYSRAPMNTEAFF; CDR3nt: TGTGCCAGCACGGTATTCTACTCGCGGGCCCCCATGAACACTGAAGCTTTCTTT
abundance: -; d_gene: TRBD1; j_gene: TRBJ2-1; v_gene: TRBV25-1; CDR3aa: CASASVPGQGASYNEQFF; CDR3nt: TGTGCCAGCGCGTCGGTTCCGGGACAGGGGGCCTCCTACAATGAGCAGTTCTTC
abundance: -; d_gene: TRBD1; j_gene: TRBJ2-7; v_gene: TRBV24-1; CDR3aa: CATSDPGQGNEQYF; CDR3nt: TGTGCCACCAGTGACCCCGGACAGGGTAACGAGCAGTACTTC
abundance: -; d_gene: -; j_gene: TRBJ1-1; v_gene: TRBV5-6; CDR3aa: CASSPGGGSGTEAFF; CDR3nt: TGTGCCAGCAGCCCGGGGGGGGGCTCGGGCACTGAAGCTTTCTTT
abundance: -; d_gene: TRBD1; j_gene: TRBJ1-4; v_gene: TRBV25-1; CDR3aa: CASSEETGGLYEKLFF; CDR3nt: TGTGCCAGCAGTGAAGAGACAGGGGGCCTTTATGAAAAACTGTTTTTT
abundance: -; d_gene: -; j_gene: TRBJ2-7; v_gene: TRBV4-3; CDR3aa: CASSPQVSYEQYF; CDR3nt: TGCGCCAGCAGCCCACAGGTATCCTACGAGCAGTACTTC
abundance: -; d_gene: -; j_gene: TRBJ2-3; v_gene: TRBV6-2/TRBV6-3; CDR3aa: CASSYGSGTSQYF; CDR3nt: TGTGCCAGCAGTTACGGATCAGGAACGTCGCAGTATTTT
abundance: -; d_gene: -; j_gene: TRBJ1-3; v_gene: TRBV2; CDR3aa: CASSLQGPGNTIYF; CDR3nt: TGTGCCAGCAGTTTACAGGGACCTGGAAACACCATATATTTT
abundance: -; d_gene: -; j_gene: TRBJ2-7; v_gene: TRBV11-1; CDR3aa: CASSLGQAHSYEQYF; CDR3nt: TGTGCCAGCAGCTTAGGGCAGGCCCACTCCTACGAGCAGTACTTC
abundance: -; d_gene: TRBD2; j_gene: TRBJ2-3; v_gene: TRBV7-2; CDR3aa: CASSYERGGATDTQYF; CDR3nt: TGTGCCAGCAGCTACGAGCGGGGAGGAGCCACAGATACGCAGTATTTT
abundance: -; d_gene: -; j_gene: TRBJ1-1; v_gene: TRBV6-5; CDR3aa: CASSQTENEAFF; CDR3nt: TGTGCCAGCAGTCAAACAGAGAATGAAGCTTTCTTT
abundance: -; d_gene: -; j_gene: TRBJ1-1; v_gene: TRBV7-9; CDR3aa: CASSGNRDTEAFF; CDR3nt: TGTGCCAGCAGCGGAAACAGGGACACTGAAGCTTTCTTT
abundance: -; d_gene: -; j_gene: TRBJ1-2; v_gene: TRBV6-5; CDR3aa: CASMSGYGYTF; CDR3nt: TGTGCCAGCATGAGCGGCTATGGCTACACCTTC